This T cell receptor beta chain was sequenced in a study of shared clonotypes between healthy human individuals. TCRdb keeps only in-frame clones here, not all; method: immunoSEQ multiplex PCR. The table lists 450,000 to 500,000 clones, about 84% of them singletons. Nashville, Tennessee was home to all donors, each a Caucasian adult. This CDR3 region has 15 residues. Germline-derived CDR1 and CDR2 are MDHEN and SYDVKM. V lost 7 bases to trimming and J lost 4 bases; unmatched junction nucleotides: 7. Input material: PBMCs. This clonotype was obtained from a woman between 40 and 55 years old in good health. Some clones in this sample may be carry-over from other donors' samples. The chain links TRBV28 to TRBJ2-1; 10 bases map to TRBD1. CDR3 nucleotides: TGTGCCAGCACCCTACCGGGACAGGGGTACAATGAGCAGTTCTTC. Translation gives CASTLPGQGYNEQFF.